This is a list of T cell receptor beta chains from one sample in a study of cytomegalovirus exposure and HLA in healthy donors. Assay: immunoSEQ multiplex PCR; the TCRdb copy retains only in-frame clones and omits some. This table has approximately 120,000 clones, approximately 85% appearing once. The sample comprised PBMCs. These receptors were obtained from a woman in her thirties in good health and CMV-seropositive. The CDR3 runs from the conserved cysteine through the conserved F or W. A D gene is named only where the DNA matches it firmly. Only some rows state a clone size, as once, few, many or a class for expanded clones.

V gene: TRBV6-1
J gene: TRBJ1-5
clone size: .
D gene: TRBD1
CDR3 protein: CASSGTGGNQPQHF
CDR3 DNA: TGTGCCAGCAGTGGGACAGGGGGCAATCAGCCCCAGCATTTT

V gene: TRBV19
J gene: TRBJ1-5
clone size: .
D gene: .
CDR3 protein: CASSLPQGQPQHF
CDR3 DNA: TGTGCCAGTAGTTTACCCCAGGGACAGCCCCAGCATTTT

V gene: TRBV19
J gene: TRBJ2-7
clone size: .
D gene: TRBD2
CDR3 protein: CASNPRGGNPYEQYF
CDR3 DNA: TGTGCCAGTAACCCCCGCGGGGGGAATCCTTACGAGCAGTACTTC

V gene: TRBV7-2
J gene: TRBJ2-5
clone size: .
D gene: TRBD2
CDR3 protein: CASSLTSGETQYF
CDR3 DNA: TGTGCCAGCAGCTTAACTAGCGGAGAGACCCAATACTTC

V gene: TRBV27
J gene: TRBJ2-7
clone size: .
D gene: .
CDR3 protein: CASMPLGRIHEQYF
CDR3 DNA: TGTGCCAGCATGCCCTTAGGGAGAATCCACGAGCAGTACTTC

V gene: TRBV6-5
J gene: TRBJ1-4
clone size: .
D gene: .
CDR3 protein: CASSSGEKLFF
CDR3 DNA: TGTGCCAGCAGTTCGGGTGAAAAACTGTTTTTT

V gene: TRBV7-2
J gene: TRBJ2-6
clone size: .
D gene: TRBD2
CDR3 protein: CASRGETSGANVLTF
CDR3 DNA: TGTGCCAGCCGGGGGGAAACTTCTGGGGCCAACGTCCTGACTTTC

V gene: TRBV6-1
J gene: TRBJ1-6
clone size: few
D gene: TRBD1
CDR3 protein: CASSEAGQGYSPLHF
CDR3 DNA: TGTGCCAGCAGTGAAGCGGGACAGGGGTATTCACCCCTCCACTTT

V gene: TRBV27
J gene: TRBJ1-1
clone size: .
D gene: .
CDR3 protein: CASSFFGQNTEAFF
CDR3 DNA: TGTGCCAGCAGTTTTTTTGGACAGAACACTGAAGCTTTCTTT

V gene: TRBV5-1
J gene: TRBJ1-1
clone size: .
D gene: .
CDR3 protein: CASSLEGVTEAFF
CDR3 DNA: TGCGCCAGCAGCTTGGAAGGGGTCACTGAAGCTTTCTTT

V gene: TRBV6-5
J gene: TRBJ2-1
clone size: once
D gene: TRBD2
CDR3 protein: CASSRLAGHEQFF
CDR3 DNA: TGTGCCAGCTCGAGACTAGCGGGTCATGAGCAGTTCTTC

V gene: TRBV11-2
J gene: TRBJ1-4
clone size: .
D gene: TRBD1
CDR3 protein: CASTGQGATNEKLFF
CDR3 DNA: TGTGCCAGCACCGGACAGGGGGCAACTAATGAAAAACTGTTTTTT

V gene: TRBV5-1
J gene: TRBJ2-7
clone size: .
D gene: .
CDR3 protein: CASSLETGRYEQYF
CDR3 DNA: TGCGCCAGCAGCTTGGAAACAGGGCGGTACGAGCAGTACTTC

V gene: TRBV9
J gene: TRBJ2-3
clone size: .
D gene: TRBD2
CDR3 protein: CASSPRGLAVTDTQYF
CDR3 DNA: TGTGCCAGCAGCCCGAGGGGACTAGCGGTCACAGATACGCAGTATTTT

V gene: TRBV7-2
J gene: TRBJ2-7
clone size: .
D gene: TRBD2
CDR3 protein: CASSITSGYEQYF
CDR3 DNA: TGTGCCAGCAGCATCACTAGCGGGTACGAGCAGTACTTC

V gene: TRBV2
J gene: TRBJ2-7
clone size: .
D gene: .
CDR3 protein: CASIGVVVGDEQYF
CDR3 DNA: TGTGCCAGTATTGGGGTTGTAGTGGGAGACGAGCAGTACTTC

V gene: TRBV4-1
J gene: TRBJ2-3
clone size: .
D gene: .
CDR3 protein: CASSQEGSGGGTDTQYF
CDR3 DNA: TGCGCCAGCAGCCAAGAGGGCAGCGGAGGAGGTACAGATACGCAGTATTTT

V gene: TRBV27
J gene: TRBJ2-5
clone size: .
D gene: TRBD2
CDR3 protein: CASSPYPRLAGVGETQYF
CDR3 DNA: TGTGCCAGCAGTCCCTACCCTCGACTAGCGGGAGTTGGGGAGACCCAGTACTTC

V gene: TRBV18
J gene: TRBJ1-2
clone size: .
D gene: TRBD1
CDR3 protein: CASSPPGQGANYGYTF
CDR3 DNA: TGTGCCAGCTCACCACCGGGACAGGGGGCTAACTATGGCTACACCTTC

V gene: TRBV5-1
J gene: TRBJ1-3
clone size: .
D gene: .
CDR3 protein: CASSSQGSGNTIYF
CDR3 DNA: TGCGCCAGCAGCTCCCAGGGCTCTGGAAACACCATATATTTT

V gene: TRBV10-1
J gene: TRBJ1-6
clone size: .
D gene: TRBD1
CDR3 protein: CASWGTDNSPLHF
CDR3 DNA: TGCGCCAGCTGGGGGACAGATAATTCACCCCTCCACTTT

V gene: TRBV9
J gene: TRBJ1-2
clone size: .
D gene: TRBD1
CDR3 protein: CASSPGQELYYGYTF
CDR3 DNA: TGTGCCAGCAGCCCAGGACAGGAGCTCTACTATGGCTACACCTTC

V gene: TRBV18
J gene: TRBJ2-1
clone size: .
D gene: .
CDR3 protein: CASSFSRNEQFF
CDR3 DNA: TGTGCCAGCTCATTTTCGCGGAATGAGCAGTTCTTC

V gene: TRBV27
J gene: TRBJ2-2
clone size: .
D gene: .
CDR3 protein: CASSFLNTGELFF
CDR3 DNA: TGTGCCAGCAGTTTCCTTAACACCGGGGAGCTGTTTTTT

V gene: TRBV30
J gene: TRBJ2-2
clone size: .
D gene: .
CDR3 protein: CAWSFTPLGRATGELFF
CDR3 DNA: TGTGCCTGGAGTTTCACTCCCCTGGGCAGGGCCACCGGGGAGCTGTTTTTT

V gene: TRBV2
J gene: TRBJ1-3
clone size: .
D gene: TRBD1
CDR3 protein: CASSERVTGHGNTIYF
CDR3 DNA: TGTGCCAGCAGTGAACGAGTGACAGGGCATGGAAACACCATATATTTT

V gene: TRBV30
J gene: TRBJ2-1
clone size: .
D gene: .
CDR3 protein: CAWRGLGEQFF
CDR3 DNA: TGTGCCTGGCGGGGATTGGGTGAGCAGTTCTTC

V gene: TRBV11-2
J gene: TRBJ2-1
clone size: .
D gene: .
CDR3 protein: CASSPFSRGNEQFF
CDR3 DNA: TGTGCCAGCAGCCCCTTCTCCAGGGGAAATGAGCAGTTCTTC

V gene: TRBV7-2
J gene: TRBJ2-3
clone size: .
D gene: TRBD2
CDR3 protein: CASSSRESDTQYF
CDR3 DNA: TGTGCCAGCAGCTCGCGGGAGTCGGATACGCAGTATTTT

V gene: TRBV5-1
J gene: TRBJ2-7
clone size: .
D gene: TRBD1
CDR3 protein: CASSLGDRDKAEQYF
CDR3 DNA: TGCGCCAGCAGCTTGGGGGACAGGGACAAAGCCGAGCAGTACTTC

V gene: TRBV4-2
J gene: TRBJ2-3
clone size: .
D gene: .
CDR3 protein: CASSQVGWEERGTDTQYF
CDR3 DNA: TGTGCCAGCAGCCAAGTAGGATGGGAGGAGCGGGGCACAGATACGCAGTATTTT